These 22 T cell receptor beta chains share one sample of origin, sequenced in a study of cytomegalovirus exposure and HLA in healthy donors. The PCR employed 60 Vbeta primers together with 13 Jbeta primers. Clones were read by immunoSEQ multiplex PCR, and TCRdb kept only the in-frame ones, dropping some. The sample has 120,000 to 150,000 clones; 60% to 85% are singletons. Material: PBMCs. These receptors all stem from a man in his forties or fifties in good health and CMV-seropositive.

J is TRBJ2-5 and V is TRBV21-1; TRBD2, as called in the table, went unchecked against the DNA. TRBV21-1 is a known pseudogene. CDR3 length equals 14 residues. The DNA for the CDR3 is TGTGCCAGGAGACTAGCGGGATGTGGAGAGACCCAGTACTTC. This encodes CARRLAGCGETQYF.

The chain employs TRBV4-2 and TRBJ1-1; perhaps TRBD1 as D (5 bases). With 3 bases removed from V and 5 bases from J, the gap between germline ends came to 16 bases. The length of the CDR3 is 15 residues. The germline V gene encodes CDR1 LGHNA and CDR2 YNFKEQ. CDR3 nucleotide sequence: TGTGCCAGCAGCCAGGAAACTCTGGGGGGGACTGAAGCTTTCTTT. Protein product: CASSQETLGGTEAFF.

This clone appeared a few times. The CDR3 loop is CASSLAGATNEKLFF. In DNA, the CDR3 is TGCGCCAGCAGCTTGGCAGGGGCAACTAATGAAAAACTGTTTTTT. The chain uses TRBV5-1 and TRBJ1-4; tentative D call: TRBD1 (6 bases). The CDR3 runs to 15 residues. Germline CDR1 is SGHRS and CDR2 is YFSETQ. Trimming left V 0 bases short and J 0 bases short, with 6 bases between.

This chain joins TRBV6-6 and TRBJ2-3; tentatively, D is TRBD2 (6 bases). V shed 2 bases and J shed 4 bases, with 16 bases lying between them. There are 16 residues in the CDR3. Per the germline V gene, CDR1 is MNHNY and CDR2 is SVGAGI (reference sequence). CDR3 nucleotide sequence: TGTGCCAGCAGTTACCCCGTAGGAGAGCGGGCAGATACGCAGTATTTT. Encoded protein: CASSYPVGERADTQYF.

J is TRBJ2-5 and V is TRBV4-1, with unresolved D. Per the germline V gene, CDR1 is MGHRA and CDR2 is YSYEKL. V lost 3 bases and J 1 base, leaving 12 bases between the germline ends. The CDR3 has 15 residues. CDR3 residues: CASSQGHDPQETQYF. DNA for the CDR3: TGCGCCAGCAGCCAGGGCCACGATCCCCAAGAGACCCAGTACTTC.

This clone was found once. The J gene is TRBJ2-7, the V gene TRBV11-2; a possible D gene is TRBD2 (5 bases). Germline V lookup: CDR1 SGHAT, CDR2 FQNNGV. Trimming pared 3 bases from V and 2 bases from J, leaving 14 bases between. The CDR3 is 15 residues long. The CDR3 nucleotides read TGTGCCAGCAGCTTGGGTAGCGAGGCTCCCTACGAGCAGTACTTC. The encoded protein is CASSLGSEAPYEQYF.

The V and J genes are TRBV5-1 and TRBJ2-7, with 11 nucleotides matching TRBD2. Trimming took 2 bases from V and 4 from J; bases not matched to a gene: 5. Germline loops: CDR1 SGHRS, CDR2 YFSETQ. CDR3 size: 15 residues. The CDR3 reads CASSLSTSGTYEQYF. The CDR3 nucleotides are TGCGCCAGCAGCTTATCGACTAGCGGGACTTACGAGCAGTACTTC. Looking up the rest from reference TRBV5-1 and TRBJ2-7 gives the full variable domain: KAGVTQTPRYLIKTRGQQVTLSCSPISGHRSVSWYQQTPGQGLQFLFEYFSETQRNKGNFPGRFSGRQFSNSRSEMNVSTLELGDSALYLCASSLSTSGTYEQYFGPGTRLTVT.

The V gene is TRBV11-3, the J gene TRBJ2-1; 12 bases match TRBD2. Germline CDR1 SGHNT, CDR2 YENEEA. With 5 bases clipped from V and 1 base from J, the junction kept 9 bases outside the gene matches. The CDR3 is 18 residues long. Here the CDR3 reads CASSPGLAGGPSYNEQFF. For the CDR3, the DNA is TGTGCCAGCAGCCCCGGCCTAGCGGGAGGGCCGTCCTACAATGAGCAGTTCTTC.

The CDR3 loop is CATSREVRTGASSYEQYF. The CDR3 DNA sequence: TGTGCCACCAGCAGAGAGGTCAGGACAGGGGCAAGCTCCTACGAGCAGTACTTC. V is TRBV15 and J is TRBJ2-7, with TRBD1 identical over 9 bases. The germline V gene has CDR1 LNHNV and CDR2 YYDKDF (reference sequence). There are 18 residues in the CDR3. V trimming: 0 bases; J trimming: 0 bases; junction bases outside the gene matches: 9.

This clone has a single count. The rearrangement uses TRBV7-9 and TRBJ2-3; tentative D call: TRBD1 (6 bases). The CDR3 extends over 14 amino acids. The germline V gene encodes CDR1 SEHNR and CDR2 FQNEAQ (reference sequence). Deletions cut 5 bases from V and 4 bases from J, with 13 bases between. The CDR3 coding sequence is TGTGCCAGCAGCCAAAGACAGGAATCAGATACGCAGTATTTT. This codes for CASSQRQESDTQYF.

J is TRBJ1-5 and V is TRBV9; TRBD1 aligns across 7 bases. This CDR3 has 15 residues. The V gene's germline CDR1 is SGDLS and CDR2 YYNGEE. J gave up 7 bases and V 0 bases, and 7 bases lay outside the gene matches. CDR3: CASSVGGQAGQPQHF. CDR3 nucleotides: TGTGCCAGCAGCGTAGGAGGACAGGCGGGGCAGCCCCAGCATTTT.

As regards this clone: Its ends do not fully match the called genes, so a read error is possible. The rearrangement links TRBV7-9 to TRBJ2-7; the match to TRBD2 covers 8 bases. The CDR3 is 18 residues long. From germline, CDR1 is SEHNR and CDR2 FQNEAQ (reference sequence). CDR3 bases: TGTTCCAGCAGCTTATGGGGGGCCAGCGGGAGAGAGTCCTACGAGCAGTACTTC. It encodes CSSSLWGASGRESYEQYF.

The rearrangement joins TRBV12-5 to TRBJ2-5; 7 bases align to TRBD1. Germline V gene sequence: CDR1 LGHNT, CDR2 FRNRAP. V lost 9 bases and J lost 2; bases outside the gene matches: 6. CDR3 length: 13 amino acids. Here the CDR3 reads CASAQGLQETQYF. The DNA for the CDR3 is TGTGCTAGCGCACAGGGGCTGCAAGAGACCCAGTACTTC.

CDR3 in DNA: TGTGCCAGCAGCAAAAAGGCTAGCCAATCCTACGAGCAGTACTTC. Encoded protein: CASSKKASQSYEQYF. The rearrangement uses TRBV21-1 and TRBJ2-7; the D call TRBD2 from the table was never checked on the DNA. TRBV21-1 is a listed pseudogene. The CDR3 has 15 residues.

This clone was detected only once. V and J are TRBV2 and TRBJ2-7; D possibly corresponds to TRBD1 (6 bases). This CDR3 contains 13 residues. Germline CDR1 and CDR2: SNHLY and FYNNEI. Between the trimmed V and J ends, which lost 7 bases and 1 base, there was a span of 11 bases. CDR3 protein: CASIAGASYEQYF. As DNA, the CDR3 is TGTGCCAGCATCGCAGGGGCTTCCTACGAGCAGTACTTC. Using reference TRBV2 and TRBJ2-7 for the parts outside the CDR3, the full variable domain is EPEVTQTPSHQVTQMGQEVILRCVPISNHLYFYWYRQILGQKVEFLVSFYNNEISEKSEIFDDQFSVERPDGSNFTLKIRSTKLEDSAMYFCASIAGASYEQYFGPGTRLTVT.

This clone has only a few counts. The genes are TRBV19 and TRBJ2-1; 9 nucleotides line up with TRBD2. The V gene's germline CDR1 is LNHDA and CDR2 SQIVND (reference sequence). CDR3 size: 16 residues. The V and J ends lost 1 base and 4 bases, in that order; junction bases with no gene match: 5. The CDR3 DNA is TGTGCCAGTAGTATAGTTAGCGGGAGAAATTACAATGAGCAGTTCTTC. Its translation: CASSIVSGRNYNEQFF.

J is TRBJ2-5 and V is TRBV19; TRBD2 aligns across 9 bases. The CDR3 consists of 15 residues. The V gene end was trimmed by 6 bases and the J gene end by 1 base; junction bases not matched to a gene: 6. Germline-derived CDR1 and CDR2 are LNHDA and SQIVND (reference sequence). CDR3 sequence (DNA): TGTGCCAGTAGACCGCGAGCGGGAGGCCAAGAGACCCAGTACTTC. Translating gives CASRPRAGGQETQYF. The whole variable domain, remainder taken from reference TRBV19 and TRBJ2-5, is DGGITQSPKYLFRKEGQNVTLSCEQNLNHDAMYWYRQDPGQGLRLIYYSQIVNDFQKGDIAEGYSVSREKKESFPLTVTSAQKNPTAFYLCASRPRAGGQETQYFGPGTRLLVL.

This clone was counted a few times. DNA for the CDR3: TGTGCCAGCACCTGGACTAGCGGCTTGGTGAATGAGCAGTTCTTC. Translating gives CASTWTSGLVNEQFF. This chain joins TRBV6-4 and TRBJ2-1, with 10 bases matching TRBD2. Trimming cost V 7 bases and J 7 bases; bases outside gene matches: 10. This CDR3 region has 15 residues. The V gene's germline CDR1 is MRHNA and CDR2 SNTAGT.

This clone was counted between two and nine times. This chain uses TRBV29-1 with TRBJ1-1; D gene uncertain. CDR1 is SQVTM and CDR2 is ANQGSEA in the germline V gene. V was clipped by 4 bases and J by 7 bases, with 10 bases between them. CDR3 length: 11 residues. CDR3 in amino acids: CSVGGEVEAFF. The CDR3 nucleotides are TGCAGCGTTGGAGGAGAAGTTGAAGCTTTCTTT.

Written as DNA, the CDR3 is TGTGCCAGCAGTGAAGCGAGGCAGAACGTCCAAGAGACCCAGTACTTC. Residues: CASSEARQNVQETQYF. This chain uses TRBV25-1 with TRBJ2-5; D is unresolved. Trimming cost V 2 bases and J 1 base, with 14 bases left between them. Germline V gene lookup returns CDR1 MGHDK and CDR2 SYGVNS. This CDR3 region has 16 residues.

Notes on this clone: Different DNA sequences within this sample yield the same CDR3. The DNA for the CDR3 is TGTGCCAGCAGCCCGGGACAGTCAAATGAAAAACTGTTTTTT. This gives the protein CASSPGQSNEKLFF. The chain recombines TRBV7-9 with TRBJ1-4; TRBD1 matches at 7 bases. In germline, CDR1 is SEHNR, CDR2 FQNEAQ (reference sequence). CDR3 length: 14 amino acids. V lost 5 bases to trimming and J lost 5 bases; unmatched junction nucleotides: 5.

The CDR3 DNA reads TGCGCCAGCGGGCCCCAAGAGACCCAGTACTTC. Translating it yields CASGPQETQYF. The chain couples TRBV5-1 to TRBJ2-5; D unresolved. Germline V lookup: CDR1 SGHRS, CDR2 YFSETQ. This CDR3 contains 11 residues. Trimming cost V 7 bases and J 1 base, with 5 bases left between them.